This TCR beta chain was captured by sequencing in a study of lymphopenia after photon versus proton radiotherapy. The data were produced by immunoSEQ multiplex PCR, yet TCRdb's version contains in-frame clones alone and is incomplete. The sample has about 30,000 clones; over 85% are singletons. The sequencing here drew on peripheral blood, taken from a patient treated with photon-based radiotherapy. The sequence came from a woman between 50 and 59 years old with cholangiocarcinoma.

The CDR3 DNA sequence: TGTGCCAGTAGCAAATCCGACAGGCGCTCCTACGAGCAGTACTTC. Encoded protein: CASSKSDRRSYEQYF. V usage is TRBV19 and J usage is TRBJ2-7, with D maybe TRBD1 (6 bases). The CDR3 contains 15 residues. Per germline, CDR1 LNHDA and CDR2 SQIVND (reference sequence). Trimming removed 6 bases from V and 0 bases from J, with 15 bases in between.